The entry below gives a single TCR beta chain sequence along with its context. The antigen is undetermined. These data belong to a study of OX40 agonist ivuxolimab in advanced cancers. The overall study: As their treatment, patients were administered ivuxolimab, an agonistic anti-OX40 (CD134) antibody. Mean age about 60 years, range about 23 to 85; 82.7% male.

TCRdb's table, derived via immunoSEQ multiplex PCR, lists solely in-frame clones and lacks some. The sample lists some 22,000 clones; over 70% were seen once. Unmatched junction bases numbered 9, after V lost 3 bases and J lost 5 bases. Germline-derived CDR1 and CDR2 are KGHSH and LQKENI. The CDR3 runs 16 residues. Findings and limits, study-wide: At 0.1 to 3.0 mg/kg and by week 6, clonal expansion occurred in CD4+ and CD8+ blood T cells. Expanded clones belonging to CD8+ T cells outnumbered, on average, those of CD4+.

The clonotype comes from an adult with an advanced solid tumor such as melanoma, head and neck, liver or kidney cancer. Sequenced material: CD4+ or CD8+ T cells sorted from blood, taken in a trial of the OX40 agonist ivuxolimab. This chain connects TRBV18 to TRBJ2-3; 9 bases align to TRBD1. The CDR3 region is CASSPPSGQGRDTQYF. In DNA form, the CDR3 reads TGTGCCAGCTCACCCCCTTCGGGACAGGGCCGAGATACGCAGTATTTT.